This T cell receptor (beta chain) is drawn from a study of Ad26.COV2.S vaccination and SARS-CoV-2 variants. Study background: Recipients of Ad26.COV2.S got it intramuscularly, once or twice 56 days apart.

Treatment: over 15 received Ad26.COV2.S at low or high dose, single or two shots; five or six received placebo; per-sample allocation not given. The study sampled participants on day 63 after the first vaccine or placebo injection. Produced via immunoSEQ multiplex PCR; TCRdb's table is partial and in-frame only. The sample contains hundreds of thousands of clones, over 75% of which appear only once. The length of the CDR3 is 14 residues. In germline, CDR1 is ENHRY, CDR2 SYGVKD. V was shortened by 0 bases and J by 2 bases, with 7 bases between the two germline ends. The receptor was derived from a person between 18 and 59 years old who received the Ad26.COV2.S COVID-19 vaccine or a placebo. This chain links TRBV10-3 with TRBJ1-2; D is undetermined. Sequences were derived from peripheral blood, sampled in a trial of Ad26.COV2.S vaccine versus placebo. The CDR3 nucleotides are TGTGCCATCAGTGAGTCCCCAAAGAACTATGGCTACACCTTC. Its protein is CAISESPKNYGYTF.